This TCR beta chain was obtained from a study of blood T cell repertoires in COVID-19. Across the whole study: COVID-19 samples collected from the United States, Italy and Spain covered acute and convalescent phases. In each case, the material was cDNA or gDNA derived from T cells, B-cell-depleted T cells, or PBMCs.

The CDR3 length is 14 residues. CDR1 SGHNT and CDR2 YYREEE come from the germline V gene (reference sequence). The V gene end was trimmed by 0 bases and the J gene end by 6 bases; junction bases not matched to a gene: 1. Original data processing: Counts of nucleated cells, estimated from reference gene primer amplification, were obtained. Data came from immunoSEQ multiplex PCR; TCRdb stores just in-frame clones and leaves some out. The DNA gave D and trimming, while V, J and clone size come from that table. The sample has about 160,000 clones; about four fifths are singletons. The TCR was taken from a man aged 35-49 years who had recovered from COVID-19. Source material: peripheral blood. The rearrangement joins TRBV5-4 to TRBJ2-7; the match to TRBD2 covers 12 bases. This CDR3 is CASSLVLAGGEQYF. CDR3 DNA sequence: TGTGCCAGCAGCTTGGTACTAGCGGGAGGCGAGCAGTACTTC.